Following are 23 T cell receptor beta chains from one sample sequenced in a study of T-cell memory formation after mild COVID-19. Each CDR3 protein is one row after TCRdb ran MiXCR on the 5' RACE reads. Of hundreds of thousands of distinct CDR3 sequences listed, 25% to 30% are singletons. Sequencing was carried out using PBMCs or a T cell subset sorted from them (not recorded which). The receptors were gathered from an adult woman who had mild COVID-19 (a few samples of this study predate the infection). Cell type and time point are not known.

The V and J genes are TRBV12-3 or TRBV12-4 and TRBJ1-1, with 7 bases matching TRBD1. V lost 6 bases, J lost 11 bases, and 15 bases stayed unmatched. CDR3 size: 14 residues. Here the CDR3 DNA reads TGTGCCAGCAGCACGACAGGGATCTCCTCTGTGGCTTTCTTT. It encodes CASSTTGISSVAFF.

There are many counts of this clonotype. The rearrangement uses TRBV10-3 and TRBJ2-5, with 9 bases identical to TRBD2. This CDR3 has 16 residues. The V and J ends lost 10 bases and 10 bases, in that order; junction bases with no gene match: 22. Germline-derived CDR1 and CDR2 are ENHRY and SYGVKD. CDR3 loop: CATRDTSGPPRKGQYF. The CDR3 nucleotides read TGTGCCACTAGGGATACTAGCGGGCCCCCCCGGAAGGGCCAGTACTTC.

The chain recombines TRBV7-3 with TRBJ2-7; D may be TRBD1 (5 bases). The CDR3 loop spans 14 amino acids. Germline CDR1 is SGHTA and CDR2 is FQGTGA. V gave up 3 bases and J gave up 6 bases, with 15 bases separating them. CDR3 nucleotide sequence: TGTGCCAGCAGCTTTGCAGGGATTGACGGCGAGCAGTACTTC. As protein: CASSFAGIDGEQYF. Full variable domain (remainder filled in from reference TRBV7-3 and TRBJ2-7): GAGVSQTPSNKVTEKGKYVELRCDPISGHTALYWYRQSLGQGPEFLIYFQGTGAADDSGLPNDRFFAVRPEGSVSTLKIQRTERGDSAVYLCASSFAGIDGEQYFGPGTRLTVT.

This clonotype has more than one count but fewer than ten. V usage is TRBV5-1 and J usage is TRBJ2-3; no clear D. Germline CDR1 reads SGHRS; CDR2 reads YFSETQ. This CDR3 is 14 amino acids long. The ends were cut back, 4 bases at V and 1 base at J, with 10 bases in the middle. This CDR3 is CASSVSFGTDTQYF. CDR3 DNA sequence: TGCGCCAGCAGCGTCTCTTTTGGCACAGATACGCAGTATTTT.

The chain has TRBV6-5 and TRBJ2-7, with D possibly matching TRBD1 (5 bases). The CDR3 length is 12 residues. Germline loops: CDR1 MNHEY, CDR2 SVGAGI. V was clipped by 2 bases and J by 5 bases, with 7 bases between them. The CDR3 DNA is TGTGCCAGCAGTTACCAAGGGGACGAGCAGTACTTC. Its protein is CASSYQGDEQYF.

The chain employs TRBV4-3 and TRBJ2-7; 7 positions agree with TRBD2. Germline CDR1 is LGHNA and CDR2 is YSLEER. CDR3 length equals 15 residues. The trim removed 0 bases at V and 7 bases at J, leaving 9 bases unmatched. The CDR3 DNA follows: TGCGCCAGCAGCCAAGAGGCCACGGGGGGATGGGAGCAGTACTTC. Translating gives CASSQEATGGWEQYF.

Only a few counts were recorded for this clonotype. The gene calls are TRBV29-1 and TRBJ2-7; TRBD1 agrees at 9 bases. Germline V CDR1 and CDR2: SQVTM, ANQGSEA. The CDR3 has 13 residues. J was trimmed by 3 bases and V by 3 bases; bases with no gene match: 3. CDR3 sequence reads: CSVETGGIYEQYF. The DNA of the CDR3 is TGCAGCGTTGAGACAGGGGGTATCTACGAGCAGTACTTC.

This clonotype was detected only a few times. This CDR3 is CASSPVPLGHNEQFF. CDR3 DNA: TGTGCCAGCAGCCCCGTCCCCCTGGGGCACAATGAGCAGTTCTTC. This chain connects TRBV7-9 to TRBJ2-1; a possible D gene is TRBD1 (5 bases). There are 15 residues in the CDR3. CDR1 SEHNR and CDR2 FQNEAQ come from the germline V gene (reference sequence). Trimming left V 5 bases short and J 5 bases short, with 16 bases between.

A single count supports this clonotype. The chain recombines TRBV9 with TRBJ1-1; D call uncertain. Trimming removed 0 bases at V and 5 bases at J, with 8 bases between. Germline V gene lookup returns CDR1 SGDLS and CDR2 YYNGEE. The CDR3 is 13 amino acids. The CDR3 region has the DNA TGTGCCAGCAGCGTAGTGGGGTGGACTGAAGCTTTCTTT. It translates to CASSVVGWTEAFF.

This clonotype was detected a few times. As DNA, the CDR3 is TGTGCCAGCACACAGCGAATACTGCTAGCCAAAAACATTCAGTACTTC. It codes for CASTQRILLAKNIQYF. V usage is TRBV2 and J usage is TRBJ2-4; no reliable D call. The germline V and J ends were trimmed by 7 bases and 0 bases, with 16 bases remaining between them. CDR1 is SNHLY, CDR2 FYNNEI, per germline. The CDR3 spans 16 residues.

The chain recombines TRBV20-1 with TRBJ2-7; perhaps D is TRBD1 or TRBD2 (6 bases each). Deletions cut 0 bases from V and 2 bases from J, with 26 bases between. Germline assignment: CDR1 DFQATT and CDR2 SNEGSKA (reference sequence). The CDR3 contains 19 residues. The CDR3 DNA follows: TGCAGTGCTAGAGATCGGGCCTGGTGGGGAGGCGAGGGGGCCTACGAGCAGTACTTC. Protein sequence: CSARDRAWWGGEGAYEQYF.

The rearrangement uses TRBV7-2 and TRBJ2-2; 7 nucleotides agree with TRBD1. V dropped 5 bases and J dropped 0; count of bases not matched to a gene: 3. This CDR3 is 15 amino acids long. Germline V gene sequence: CDR1 SGHTA, CDR2 FQGNSA. CDR3 nucleotides: TGTGCCAGCAGCCACAGGGGAACGAACACCGGGGAGCTGTTTTTT. It encodes CASSHRGTNTGELFF.

This chain joins TRBV12-3 or TRBV12-4 and TRBJ2-4, with TRBD1 matching 7 bases. This CDR3 contains 14 residues. Trimming cost V 2 bases and J 5 bases; bases outside gene matches: 3. CDR3 coding DNA: TGTGCCAGCAGTTTAAGGGGGCTCGAAAACATTCAGTACTTC. It yields the protein CASSLRGLENIQYF.

The gene calls are TRBV7-9 and TRBJ2-1; D uncertain. The V end was cut by 1 base, the J end by 2 bases, with 3 bases between. This CDR3 comprises 13 residues. Germline V lookup: CDR1 SEHNR, CDR2 FQNEAQ (reference sequence). The chain's CDR3 is CASSLDAYNEQFF. The CDR3 DNA reads TGTGCCAGCAGCTTAGACGCCTACAATGAGCAGTTCTTC.

A few counts support this clonotype. This sequence joins TRBV5-1 and TRBJ1-1; perhaps TRBD1 as D (5 bases). V was trimmed by 0 bases and J by 2 bases, leaving 11 bases between them. This CDR3 is built from 15 residues. Germline assignment: CDR1 SGHRS and CDR2 YFSETQ. The CDR3 region has the DNA TGCGCCAGCAGCTTGGCCGGGGGGATTAACACTGAAGCTTTCTTT. Translation gives CASSLAGGINTEAFF.

The rearrangement uses TRBV7-9 and TRBJ1-2, with D possibly being TRBD1 (5 bases). This CDR3 is 12 amino acids long. With 8 bases removed from V and 6 bases from J, the gap between germline ends came to 13 bases. Germline loops: CDR1 SEHNR, CDR2 FQNEAQ (reference sequence). The CDR3 loop reads CASGGVPDGYTF. In DNA, the CDR3 is TGTGCCAGCGGGGGGGTTCCCGATGGCTACACCTTC.

This sequence joins TRBV4-2 and TRBJ2-1, with 12 bases lining up with TRBD2. Germline loops: CDR1 LGHNA, CDR2 YNFKEQ. The CDR3 length is 16 residues. The V gene end was trimmed by 0 bases and the J gene end by 11 bases; junction bases not matched to a gene: 8. The CDR3, as DNA: TGTGCCAGCAGCCAAGATCGGACTAGCGGGACAAGAAAGCAGTTCTTC. It specifies CASSQDRTSGTRKQFF.

The rearrangement links TRBV5-1 to TRBJ2-4; tentatively, D is TRBD1 (6 bases). Germline assignment: CDR1 SGHRS and CDR2 YFSETQ. Trimming took 3 bases from V and 1 from J, leaving 17 bases between them. The CDR3 runs 17 residues. The CDR3 here is CASSSTQQGWAKNIQYF. CDR3 in DNA: TGCGCCAGCAGCTCAACGCAACAGGGTTGGGCCAAAAACATTCAGTACTTC. The full variable domain, its missing parts supplied by reference TRBV5-1 and TRBJ2-4, is KAGVTQTPRYLIKTRGQQVTLSCSPISGHRSVSWYQQTPGQGLQFLFEYFSETQRNKGNFPGRFSGRQFSNSRSEMNVSTLELGDSALYLCASSSTQQGWAKNIQYFGAGTRLSVL.

This clonotype was picked up a small number of times. The rearrangement links TRBV24-1 to TRBJ2-1; D perhaps matches TRBD2 (7 bases). With 3 bases removed from V and 2 bases from J, the gap between germline ends came to 13 bases. The CDR3 contains 16 residues. The V gene's germline CDR1 is KGHDR and CDR2 SFDVKD. CDR3 nucleotides: TGTGCCACCAGTGATCCGAGGGGGGGGGCCTACAATGAGCAGTTCTTC. Translation: CATSDPRGGAYNEQFF.

The V call is TRBV12-3 or TRBV12-4, the J call TRBJ2-1; 12 nucleotides line up with TRBD1. The trim removed 5 bases at V and 10 bases at J, leaving 9 bases unmatched. The CDR3 has 15 residues. The CDR3 here is CASSTGTGGWGEQFF. The CDR3 DNA is TGTGCCAGCAGTACCGGGACAGGGGGCTGGGGGGAGCAGTTCTTC.

The chain employs TRBV18 and TRBJ2-1; no clear D. From germline, CDR1 is KGHSH and CDR2 LQKENI. V shed 2 bases and J shed 7 bases, with 12 bases lying between them. The CDR3 length is 14 residues. The CDR3 sequence is CASSPGIDRNEQFF. DNA for the CDR3: TGTGCCAGCTCACCAGGCATCGATCGGAATGAGCAGTTCTTC.

This clonotype showed up just a few times. V and J are TRBV24-1 and TRBJ2-1, with 9 bases aligning to TRBD2. The CDR3 runs 14 residues. Per the germline V gene, CDR1 is KGHDR and CDR2 is SFDVKD. Germline trimming cut 4 bases from V and 9 bases from J; bases unmatched to any gene: 6. The CDR3, as DNA: TGTGCCACCAGTGAAGTAGCGGGAGTAAGTGAGCAGTTCTTC. Amino acids: CATSEVAGVSEQFF.

This clonotype has a handful of counts. The rearrangement uses TRBV12-3 or TRBV12-4 and TRBJ1-5, with D possibly being TRBD1 (5 bases). Trimming took off 6 bases at V and 2 bases at J, with 11 bases between the two ends. The CDR3 runs 14 residues. The CDR3 DNA follows: TGTGCCAGCAGGCCCCAGACAGGCAATCAGCCCCAGCATTTT. Protein sequence: CASRPQTGNQPQHF.